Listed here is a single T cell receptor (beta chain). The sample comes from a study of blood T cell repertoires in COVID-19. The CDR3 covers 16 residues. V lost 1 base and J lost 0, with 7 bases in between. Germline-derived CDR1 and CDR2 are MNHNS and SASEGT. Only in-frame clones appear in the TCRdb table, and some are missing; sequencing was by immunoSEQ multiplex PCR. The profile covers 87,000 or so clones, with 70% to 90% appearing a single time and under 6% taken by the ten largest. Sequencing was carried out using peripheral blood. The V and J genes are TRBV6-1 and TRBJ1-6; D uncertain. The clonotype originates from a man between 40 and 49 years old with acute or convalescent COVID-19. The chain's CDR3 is CASSEGRSSYNSPLHF. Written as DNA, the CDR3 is TGTGCCAGCAGTGAAGGACGGAGCTCCTATAATTCACCCCTCCACTTT.